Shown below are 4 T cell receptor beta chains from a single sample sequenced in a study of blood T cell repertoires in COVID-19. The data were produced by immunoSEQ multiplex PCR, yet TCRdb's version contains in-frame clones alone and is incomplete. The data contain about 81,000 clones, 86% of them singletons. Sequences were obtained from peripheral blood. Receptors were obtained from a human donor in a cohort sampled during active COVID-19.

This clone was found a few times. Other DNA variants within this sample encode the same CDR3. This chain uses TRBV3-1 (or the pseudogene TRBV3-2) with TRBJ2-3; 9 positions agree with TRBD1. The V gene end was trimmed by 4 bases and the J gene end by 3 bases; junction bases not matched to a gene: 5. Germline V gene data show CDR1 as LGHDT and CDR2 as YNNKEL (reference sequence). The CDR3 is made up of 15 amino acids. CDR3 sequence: CASSPGTGFTDTQYF. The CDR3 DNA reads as TGTGCCAGCAGCCCCGGGACAGGGTTTACAGATACGCAGTATTTT.

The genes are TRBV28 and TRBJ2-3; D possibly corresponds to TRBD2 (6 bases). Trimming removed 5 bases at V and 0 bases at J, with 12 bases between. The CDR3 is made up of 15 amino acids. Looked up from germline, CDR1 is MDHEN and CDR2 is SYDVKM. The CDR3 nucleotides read TGTGCCAGCAGTCCAATAGCGGATAGCACAGATACGCAGTATTTT. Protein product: CASSPIADSTDTQYF.

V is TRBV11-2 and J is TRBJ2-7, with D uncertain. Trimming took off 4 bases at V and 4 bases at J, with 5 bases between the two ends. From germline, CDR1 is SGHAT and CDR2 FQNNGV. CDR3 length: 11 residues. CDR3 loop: CASSSFYEQYF. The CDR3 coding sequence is TGTGCCAGCAGCTCCTTTTACGAGCAGTACTTC.

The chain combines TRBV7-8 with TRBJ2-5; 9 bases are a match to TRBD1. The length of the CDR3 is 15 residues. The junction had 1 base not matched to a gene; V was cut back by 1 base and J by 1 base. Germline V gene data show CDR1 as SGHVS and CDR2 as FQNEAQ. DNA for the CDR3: TGTGCCAGCAGCTTAGGGGACAGGGCCCAAGAGACCCAGTACTTC. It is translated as CASSLGDRAQETQYF.